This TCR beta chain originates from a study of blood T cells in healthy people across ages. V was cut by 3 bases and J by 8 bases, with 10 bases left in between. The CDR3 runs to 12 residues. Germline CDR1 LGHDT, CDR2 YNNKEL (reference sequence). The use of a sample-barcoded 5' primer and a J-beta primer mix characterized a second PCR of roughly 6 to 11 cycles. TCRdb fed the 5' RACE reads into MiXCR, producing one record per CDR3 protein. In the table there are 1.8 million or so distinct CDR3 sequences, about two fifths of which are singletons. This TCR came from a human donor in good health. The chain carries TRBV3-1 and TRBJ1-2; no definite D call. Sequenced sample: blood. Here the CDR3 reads CASSHRMGGYTF. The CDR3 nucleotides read TGTGCCAGCAGCCACCGGATGGGAGGCTACACCTTC.